The 31 T cell receptor beta chains given below trace back to one sample, sequenced in a study of T cells in Graves' hyperthyroidism and ophthalmopathy. The source material, RNA transcripts, was used to amplify TCR beta CDR3 regions. The TCR CDR3 first-round RT-PCR relied on the HTBI primer set. A single record per CDR3 protein comes from TCRdb applying MiXCR to the multiplex PCR reads. This repertoire shows about 500,000 distinct CDR3 sequences, 15% to 20% found once; its top ten account for about 17%. Material for sequencing was blood. All receptors derive from a woman aged 18-29 years with Graves' hyperthyroidism.

This clonotype was counted ten times or more. The chain is built from TRBV28 and TRBJ2-7, with 7 bases aligning to TRBD1. The CDR3 extends over 13 amino acids. The germline gives CDR1 MDHEN, CDR2 SYDVKM. Germline trimming cut 7 bases from V and 4 bases from J; bases unmatched to any gene: 7. CDR3 in amino acids: CASNQGDPYEQYF. CDR3 DNA: TGTGCCAGCAATCAGGGGGACCCGTACGAGCAGTACTTC. Full variable domain (missing parts from reference TRBV28 and TRBJ2-7): DVKVTQSSRYLVKRTGEKVFLECVQDMDHENMFWYRQDPGLGLRLIYFSYDVKMKEKGDIPEGYSVSREKKERFSLILESASTNQTSMYLCASNQGDPYEQYFGPGTRLTVT.

The chain couples TRBV12-3 or TRBV12-4 to TRBJ2-1; D not certain. V lost 6 bases to trimming and J lost 0 bases, with 6 bases between them. The CDR3 length is 13 residues. CDR3 sequence reads: CASRLSSYNEQFF. Here the CDR3 DNA reads TGTGCCAGCAGGCTAAGCTCCTACAATGAGCAGTTCTTC.

This clonotype has just a few counts. The chain couples TRBV3-1 to TRBJ2-1, with 9 bases that match TRBD2. The trim removed 1 base at V and 6 bases at J, leaving 1 base unmatched. The CDR3 is 14 amino acids. CDR1 and CDR2 from the germline V gene are LGHDT and YNNKEL (reference sequence). CDR3 in amino acids: CASSQAAGGNEQFF. In DNA, the CDR3 is TGTGCCAGCAGCCAAGCAGCGGGGGGCAATGAGCAGTTCTTC.

This clonotype showed up many times. This chain connects TRBV2 to TRBJ2-1, with 8 nucleotides matching TRBD2. Germline V CDR1 and CDR2: SNHLY, FYNNEI. This CDR3 spans 17 amino acids. J lost 6 bases, V lost 8 bases, and 18 bases had no gene match. Here the CDR3 DNA reads TGTGCCAGCCTAACATACTCCATAGCGGGGATATCCAATGAGCAGTTCTTC. Protein product: CASLTYSIAGISNEQFF.

This clonotype was picked up many times. The chain is built from TRBV2 and TRBJ2-1, with TRBD1 as a possible D gene (5 bases). The germline CDR1 and CDR2 sequences are SNHLY and FYNNEI. V lost 5 bases and J 5 bases, leaving 13 bases between the germline ends. The CDR3 is 14 amino acids. CDR3 protein: CASSSLTVDNEQFF. The CDR3 nucleotides are TGTGCCAGCAGTTCACTGACAGTCGACAATGAGCAGTTCTTC.

This clonotype was seen repeatedly, ten times or more. CDR3 nucleotides: TGTGCCAGCAGTCCCCGACAGGCAGCTAATGAAAAACTGTTTTTT. Encoded protein: CASSPRQAANEKLFF. The V and J genes are TRBV6-1 and TRBJ1-4; tentative D call: TRBD1 (6 bases). The CDR3 runs to 15 residues. Germline lookup yields CDR1 MNHNS and CDR2 SASEGT. Trimming cost V 5 bases and J 3 bases, with 13 bases left between them.

This clonotype came up a few times. This rearrangement joins TRBV25-1 to TRBJ2-4; 8 bases match TRBD1. V shed 4 bases and J 0 bases; nucleotides not matched to a gene: 11. The CDR3 totals 18 residues. Germline-derived CDR1 and CDR2 are MGHDK and SYGVNS. CDR3 nucleotide sequence: TGTGCCAGCAGTGGGGACAGGACCTATCATCTAGCCAAAAACATTCAGTACTTC. It yields the protein CASSGDRTYHLAKNIQYF.

This clonotype showed up many times. This sequence joins TRBV10-2 and TRBJ2-7; 10 positions agree with TRBD2. Per the germline V gene, CDR1 is WSHSY and CDR2 is SAAADI. The J segment lost 6 bases and the V segment lost 3 bases, leaving 5 bases of the junction unmatched. CDR3 length: 14 residues. The DNA for the CDR3 is TGCGCCAGCAGTGAAAGCGGGAGGGCCTTCGAGCAGTACTTC. Its protein is CASSESGRAFEQYF.

This clonotype was found a few times. V and J are TRBV9 and TRBJ2-1; a possible D gene is TRBD2 (6 bases). Germline lookup yields CDR1 SGDLS and CDR2 YYNGEE. The CDR3 is 16 amino acids. Trimming stripped 4 bases from V and 0 bases from J, with 14 bases between. This CDR3 is CASSPGTGSSYNEQFF. The CDR3 DNA sequence: TGTGCCAGCAGCCCAGGGACTGGGAGCTCCTACAATGAGCAGTTCTTC.

In this sample, this clonotype turned up a few times. CDR3 nucleotides: TGCGCCAGCAGCCTCATAGGAGGGAACAGGGAAGAGACCCAGTACTTC. Translated, it gives CASSLIGGNREETQYF. The genes are TRBV4-3 and TRBJ2-5; D may be TRBD1 or TRBD2 (6 bases each). Germline CDR1 is LGHNA and CDR2 is YSLEER. V lost 4 bases to trimming and J lost 3 bases, with 18 bases between them. The CDR3 spans 16 residues.

The chain is built from TRBV10-3 and TRBJ1-1; 8 nucleotides line up with TRBD1. Trimming removed 6 bases from V and 8 bases from J; junction bases left unmatched: 14. This CDR3 contains 15 residues. Germline-derived CDR1 and CDR2 are ENHRY and SYGVKD. The CDR3 DNA sequence: TGTGCCATCAGAGACAGGGGACCCTATGTCGACGAAGCTTTCTTT. Its translation is CAIRDRGPYVDEAFF.

About this clonotype: A single base separates this from a much larger clone, so it may be a read error. CDR3 bases: TGTGCCAGCAGCGTTACTAGCGGGGGCTACAATGAGCAGTACTTC. Its translation: CASSVTSGGYNEQYF. The V and J genes are TRBV6-1 and TRBJ2-1, with 11 bases matching TRBD2. The assigned J gene may be wrong: the sequence end matches TRBJ2-7 better. Germline V gene data show CDR1 as MNHNS and CDR2 as SASEGT. The CDR3 covers 15 residues.

The gene calls are TRBV27 and TRBJ2-5; TRBD1 might be the D (6 bases). Looked up from germline, CDR1 is MNHEY and CDR2 is SMNVEV (reference sequence). The CDR3 runs 13 residues. Between the trimmed V and J ends, which lost 8 bases and 0 bases, there was a span of 10 bases. The CDR3 reads CASRTEYQETQYF. The CDR3 DNA follows: TGTGCCAGCCGGACAGAGTACCAAGAGACCCAGTACTTC.

The chain has TRBV12-3 or TRBV12-4 and TRBJ1-2; D uncertain. V lost 3 bases to trimming and J lost 6 bases, with 17 bases between them. The CDR3 runs to 15 residues. The DNA for the CDR3 is TGTGCCAGCAGTTTGGTTTCGGGCAGCTTAGATGGCTACACCTTC. Protein sequence: CASSLVSGSLDGYTF.

V is TRBV4-1 and J is TRBJ2-7; no reliable D call. The CDR3 sequence is 13 residues long. CDR1 MGHRA and CDR2 YSYEKL come from the germline V gene. V gave up 0 bases and J gave up 3 bases, with 6 bases separating them. In DNA form, the CDR3 reads TGCGCCAGCAGCCAAGATCAAGTCTACGAGCAGTACTTC. This translates into CASSQDQVYEQYF.

This clonotype came up many times. The chain employs TRBV7-8 and TRBJ2-7; 7 nucleotides match TRBD2. J gave up 4 bases and V 4 bases, and 10 bases lay outside the gene matches. The CDR3 totals 15 residues. The V gene's germline CDR1 is SGHVS and CDR2 FQNEAQ. DNA of the CDR3: TGTGCCAGCAGCTGGCGGCGGGCGGGAGTATACGAGCAGTACTTC. Its protein product is CASSWRRAGVYEQYF. The variable domain in full, completed from reference TRBV7-8 and TRBJ2-7, reads GAGVSQSPRYKVAKRGQDVALRCDPISGHVSLFWYQQALGQGPEFLTYFQNEAQLDKSGLPSDRFFAERPEGSVSTLKIQRTQQEDSAVYLCASSWRRAGVYEQYFGPGTRLTVT.

Remarks on this clonotype: This may be a read error, as it is one base from a much larger clone. V gene TRBV20-1 combines with J gene TRBJ1-1; 8 bases are a match to TRBD1. This CDR3 has 14 residues. Germline V gene sequence: CDR1 DFQATT, CDR2 SNEGSKA (reference sequence). The CDR3 bases are TGCAGTGCTAGCCCCGGGACAGGCGGCACTGAAGGTTTCTTT. Translated, it gives CSASPGTGGTEGFF.

This clonotype came up many times. This chain links TRBV3-1 with TRBJ2-5, with TRBD2 identical over 9 bases. In germline, CDR1 is LGHDT, CDR2 YNNKEL (reference sequence). Trimming took 3 bases from V and 5 from J; bases not matched to a gene: 1. The CDR3 spans 13 residues. CDR3 sequence (DNA): TGTGCCAGCAGCCACAGCGGGAGGGAGACCCAGTACTTC. As protein: CASSHSGRETQYF.

This chain connects TRBV5-6 to TRBJ1-1; D gene uncertain. Per the germline V gene, CDR1 is SGHDT and CDR2 is YYEEEE. The V end was cut by 0 bases, the J end by 5 bases, with 11 bases between. CDR3 length: 14 residues. The CDR3 DNA follows: TGTGCCAGCAGCTTGGCAGCTGGGAGGACTGAAGCTTTCTTT. The encoded protein is CASSLAAGRTEAFF.

This clonotype was counted many times. V and J are TRBV20-1 and TRBJ2-7, with D perhaps TRBD1 (6 bases). The ends were cut back, 1 base at V and 3 bases at J, with 16 bases in the middle. Looked up from germline, CDR1 is DFQATT and CDR2 is SNEGSKA (reference sequence). This CDR3 has 15 amino acids. CDR3 sequence reads: CSARAEDSTFYEQYF. As DNA, the CDR3 is TGCAGTGCTAGAGCAGAGGACAGCACTTTCTACGAGCAGTACTTC.

The chain employs TRBV29-1 and TRBJ2-2, with unresolved D. Per germline, CDR1 SQVTM and CDR2 ANQGSEA. Between the trimmed V and J ends, which lost 5 bases and 4 bases, there was a span of 14 bases. The length of the CDR3 is 14 residues. CDR3 DNA: TGCAGCGTTAGGGCAGCTGCTTTCACCGGGGAGCTGTTTTTT. This translates into CSVRAAAFTGELFF.

The CDR3 sequence: CASSPPGLPIKRTQYF. The CDR3, as DNA: TGTGCCAGCAGCCCCCCCGGACTGCCGATCAAGAGAACCCAGTACTTC. The chain is built from TRBV6-1 and TRBJ2-5, with a possible D match to TRBD2 (5 bases). Trimming removed 6 bases from V and 8 bases from J, with 25 bases in between. Germline CDR1 reads MNHNS; CDR2 reads SASEGT. CDR3 length: 16 amino acids.

This clonotype was counted at least ten times. The rearrangement joins TRBV24-1 to TRBJ1-5, with 9 positions matching TRBD1. CDR3 length: 14 residues. Germline CDR1 reads KGHDR; CDR2 reads SFDVKD. The junction had 6 bases not matched to a gene; V was cut back by 5 bases and J by 8 bases. The CDR3 nucleotides are TGTGCCACCAGTGGGGACAGGGAAATTAAGCCCCAGCATTTT. Amino acids: CATSGDREIKPQHF.

Many counts were recorded for this clonotype. The chain is built from TRBV20-1 and TRBJ2-5; TRBD1 matches at 7 bases. The germline CDR1 and CDR2 sequences are DFQATT and SNEGSKA (reference sequence). The J segment lost 4 bases and the V segment lost 0 bases, leaving 8 bases of the junction unmatched. The CDR3 has 15 amino acids. The CDR3 region is CSARDPGGRGETQYF. CDR3 sequence (DNA): TGCAGTGCTAGAGATCCAGGGGGAAGGGGAGAGACCCAGTACTTC.

Remarks on this clonotype: Just one base apart from a much larger clone, this may be a read error. This rearrangement joins TRBV20-1 to TRBJ2-3; 7 bases are shared with TRBD1. This CDR3 contains 15 residues. With 2 bases clipped from V and 0 bases from J, the junction kept 5 bases outside the gene matches. CDR1 DFQATT and CDR2 SNEGSKA come from the germline V gene (reference sequence). CDR3 residues: CSARNGDSSTDTQYF. CDR3 DNA: TGCAGTGCTAGAAATGGGGACAGTAGCACAGATACGCAGTATTTT.

The rearrangement links TRBV4-1 to TRBJ2-7, with 7 bases that match TRBD1. CDR1 is MGHRA and CDR2 is YSYEKL in the germline V gene. The CDR3 is made up of 17 amino acids. Trimming took 0 bases from V and 5 from J; bases not matched to a gene: 13. CDR3 DNA: TGCGCCAGCAGCCAAGATTGGGTGACAGGGCTGGGGCACGAGCAGTACTTC. Its translation is CASSQDWVTGLGHEQYF.

The chain is built from TRBV4-1 and TRBJ2-3; D possibly corresponds to TRBD2 (6 bases). Germline V gene sequence: CDR1 MGHRA, CDR2 YSYEKL. This CDR3 region has 16 residues. Trimming left V 0 bases short and J 0 bases short, with 10 bases between. CDR3 amino acids: CASSQERAGSTDTQYF. The CDR3 DNA follows: TGCGCCAGCAGCCAAGAGAGGGCGGGGAGCACAGATACGCAGTATTTT.

This clonotype showed up many times. The chain recombines TRBV5-1 with TRBJ1-1; D might be TRBD1 (6 bases). Germline-derived CDR1 and CDR2 are SGHRS and YFSETQ. This CDR3 has 15 amino acids. Trimming took 1 base from V and 4 from J, leaving 14 bases between them. The DNA for the CDR3 is TGCGCCAGCAGCTTGCTGCAGGGGCCGGGCACTGAAGCTTTCTTT. As protein: CASSLLQGPGTEAFF.

This clonotype was detected many times. The chain combines TRBV20-1 with TRBJ1-1; D ambiguous. Trimming pared 3 bases from V and 1 base from J, leaving 12 bases between. The germline gives CDR1 DFQATT, CDR2 SNEGSKA (reference sequence). The CDR3 extends over 14 amino acids. CDR3 residues: CSASPTGRNTEAFF. The CDR3 coding sequence is TGCAGTGCTAGTCCCACCGGGAGGAACACTGAAGCTTTCTTT.

This clonotype was found a few times. This rearrangement joins TRBV9 to TRBJ2-1, with 8 bases lining up with TRBD2. V was pared by 4 bases and J by 10 bases, with 13 bases of the junction left unmatched. Germline V gene data show CDR1 as SGDLS and CDR2 as YYNGEE. The CDR3 extends over 15 amino acids. CDR3 region: CASSPRVAGSHEQFF. Here the CDR3 DNA reads TGTGCCAGCAGCCCCCGGGTAGCGGGGTCCCACGAGCAGTTCTTC.

This clonotype showed up just a few times. This rearrangement joins TRBV29-1 to TRBJ2-2; 9 nucleotides match TRBD1. The CDR3 loop spans 14 amino acids. The germline CDR1 and CDR2 sequences are SQVTM and ANQGSEA. With 5 bases clipped from V and 5 bases from J, the junction kept 6 bases outside the gene matches. The CDR3 region is CSVRDRVPTGELFF. DNA for the CDR3: TGCAGCGTTCGGGACAGGGTACCGACCGGGGAGCTGTTTTTT.